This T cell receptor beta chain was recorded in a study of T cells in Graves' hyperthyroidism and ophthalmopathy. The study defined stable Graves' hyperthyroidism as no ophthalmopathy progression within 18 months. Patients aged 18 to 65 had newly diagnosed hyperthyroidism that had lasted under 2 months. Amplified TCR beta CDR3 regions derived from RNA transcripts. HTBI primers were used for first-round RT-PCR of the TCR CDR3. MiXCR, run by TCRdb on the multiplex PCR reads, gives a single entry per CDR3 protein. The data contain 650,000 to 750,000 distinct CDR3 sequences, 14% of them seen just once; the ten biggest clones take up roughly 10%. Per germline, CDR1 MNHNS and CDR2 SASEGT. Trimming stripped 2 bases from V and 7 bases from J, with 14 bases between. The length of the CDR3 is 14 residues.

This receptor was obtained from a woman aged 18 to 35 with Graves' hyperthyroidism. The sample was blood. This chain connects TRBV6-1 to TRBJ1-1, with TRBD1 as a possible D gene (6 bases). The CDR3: CASSERGPGVEAFF. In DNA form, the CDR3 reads TGTGCCAGCAGTGAACGGGGTCCAGGGGTTGAAGCTTTCTTT.